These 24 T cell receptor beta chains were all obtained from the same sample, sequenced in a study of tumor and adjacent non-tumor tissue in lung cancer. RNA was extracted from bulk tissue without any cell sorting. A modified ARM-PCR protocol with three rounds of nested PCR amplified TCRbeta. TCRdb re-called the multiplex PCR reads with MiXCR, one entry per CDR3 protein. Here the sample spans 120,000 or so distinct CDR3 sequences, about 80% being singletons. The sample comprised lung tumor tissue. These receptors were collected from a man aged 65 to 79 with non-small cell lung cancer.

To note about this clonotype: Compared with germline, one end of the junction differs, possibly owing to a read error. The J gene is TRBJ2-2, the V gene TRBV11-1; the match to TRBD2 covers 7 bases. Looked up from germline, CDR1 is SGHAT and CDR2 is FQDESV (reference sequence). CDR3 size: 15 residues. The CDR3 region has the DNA TGTGTCAGCAGCTTAGCCGCAGCGGGAACCGAGGAGCTGTTTTTT. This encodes CVSSLAAAGTEELFF.

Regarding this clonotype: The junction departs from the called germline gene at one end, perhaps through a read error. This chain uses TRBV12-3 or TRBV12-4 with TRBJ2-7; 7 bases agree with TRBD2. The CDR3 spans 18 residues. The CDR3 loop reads CANSFWGGGEVGSYEQYF. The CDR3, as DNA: TGTGCCAACAGTTTTTGGGGGGGGGGGGAAGTCGGGTCCTACGAGCAGTACTTC.

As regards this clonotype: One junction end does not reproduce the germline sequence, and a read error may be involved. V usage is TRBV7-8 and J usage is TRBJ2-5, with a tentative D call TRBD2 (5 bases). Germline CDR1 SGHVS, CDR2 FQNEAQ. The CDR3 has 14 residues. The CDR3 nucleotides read TGTGCCAGCAGCCTACGGGATGTGGAGGAGACACAGTACTTC. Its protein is CASSLRDVEETQYF.

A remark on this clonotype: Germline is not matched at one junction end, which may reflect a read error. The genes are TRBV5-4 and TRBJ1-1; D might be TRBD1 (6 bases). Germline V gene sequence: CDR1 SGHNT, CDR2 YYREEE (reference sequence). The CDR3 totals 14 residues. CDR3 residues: CASSLDRMNTEVFF. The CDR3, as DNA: TGTGCAAGCAGCCTCGACAGGATGAACACTGAAGTTTTCTTT.

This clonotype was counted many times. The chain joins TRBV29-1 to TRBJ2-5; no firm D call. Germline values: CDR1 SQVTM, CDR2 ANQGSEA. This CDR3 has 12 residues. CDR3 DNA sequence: TGCATCGTGAAGGGATTCGGAGAGACCCAGTACTTC. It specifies CIVKGFGETQYF.

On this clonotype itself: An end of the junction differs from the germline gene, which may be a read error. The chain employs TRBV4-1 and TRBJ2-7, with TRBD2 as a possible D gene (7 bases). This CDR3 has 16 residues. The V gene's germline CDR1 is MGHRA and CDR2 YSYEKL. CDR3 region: CDSSRTLAGEGDEEYF. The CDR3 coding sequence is TGCGACAGCAGCCGGACACTTGCGGGAGAGGGGGACGAGGAGTACTTC.

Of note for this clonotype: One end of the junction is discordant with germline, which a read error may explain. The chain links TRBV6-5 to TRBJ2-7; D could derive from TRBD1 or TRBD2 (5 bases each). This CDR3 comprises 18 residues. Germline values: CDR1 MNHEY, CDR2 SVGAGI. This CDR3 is CASGYSGLTGPPGSEQYF. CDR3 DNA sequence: TGTGCCAGCGGTTACTCTGGGCTAACGGGACCCCCAGGGTCCGAGCAGTACTTC.

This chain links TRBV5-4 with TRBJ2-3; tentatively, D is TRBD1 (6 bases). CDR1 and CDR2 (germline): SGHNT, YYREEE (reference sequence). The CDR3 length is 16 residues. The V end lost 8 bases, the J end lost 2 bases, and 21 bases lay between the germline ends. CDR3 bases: TGTGCCAGTAGAGTCGGGACGCAGGGGAACACAGATACGCAGTATTTT. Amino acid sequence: CASRVGTQGNTDTQYF.

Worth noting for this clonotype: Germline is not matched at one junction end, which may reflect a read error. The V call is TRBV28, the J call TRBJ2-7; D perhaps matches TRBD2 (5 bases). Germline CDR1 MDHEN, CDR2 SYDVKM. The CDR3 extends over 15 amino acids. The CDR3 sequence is CASIGFREPTYDQYF. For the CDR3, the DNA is TGTGCCAGCATCGGTTTTCGGGAACCAACCTACGATCAGTACTTC.

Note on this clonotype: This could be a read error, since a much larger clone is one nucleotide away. CDR3 DNA sequence: TGTGCCAGCAGGATGGACAGGGGGCGGTATGGCTACATCTTC. Translating gives CASRMDRGRYGYIF. The chain employs TRBV28 and TRBJ1-2, with TRBD1 matching over 11 bases. Germline lookup yields CDR1 MDHEN and CDR2 SYDVKM. This CDR3 contains 14 residues.

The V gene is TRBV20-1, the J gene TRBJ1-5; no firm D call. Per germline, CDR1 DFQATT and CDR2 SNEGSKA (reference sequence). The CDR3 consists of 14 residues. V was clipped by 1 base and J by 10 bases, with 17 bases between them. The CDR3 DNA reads TGCAGTGCTAGAGCCACACTGAGTACCCAACCCCAGCATTTT. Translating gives CSARATLSTQPQHF.

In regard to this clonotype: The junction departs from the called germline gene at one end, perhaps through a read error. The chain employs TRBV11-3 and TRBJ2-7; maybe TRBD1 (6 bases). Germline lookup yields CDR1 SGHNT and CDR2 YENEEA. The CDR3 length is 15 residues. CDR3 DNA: TGTGCCAGCCGCTTAACAGGGCTTTTTTCCTATGAGCACTACTTC. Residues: CASRLTGLFSYEHYF.

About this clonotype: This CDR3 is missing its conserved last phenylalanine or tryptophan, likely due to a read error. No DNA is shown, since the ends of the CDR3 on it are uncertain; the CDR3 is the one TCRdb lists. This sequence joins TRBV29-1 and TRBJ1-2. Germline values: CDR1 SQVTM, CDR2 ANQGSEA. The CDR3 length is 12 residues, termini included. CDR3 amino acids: CSVEGGGYGYTI.

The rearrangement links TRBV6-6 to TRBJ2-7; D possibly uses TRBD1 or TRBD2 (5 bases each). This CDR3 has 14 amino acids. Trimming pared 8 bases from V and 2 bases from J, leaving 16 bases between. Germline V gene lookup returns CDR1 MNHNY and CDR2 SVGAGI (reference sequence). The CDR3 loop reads CASWGKWETYEQYF. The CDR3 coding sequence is TGTGCCAGCTGGGGCAAATGGGAGACCTACGAGCAGTACTTC.

This CDR3 reads CSVAGSGSPYEQYF. The DNA for the CDR3 is TGCAGCGTTGCGGGGTCAGGGTCACCCTACGAGCAGTACTTC. V is TRBV29-1 and J is TRBJ2-7, with D perhaps given as TRBD1 or TRBD2 (5 bases each). V lost 4 bases, J lost 2 bases, and 15 bases lay in between. Germline V gene data show CDR1 as SQVTM and CDR2 as ANQGSEA. The CDR3 has 14 residues.

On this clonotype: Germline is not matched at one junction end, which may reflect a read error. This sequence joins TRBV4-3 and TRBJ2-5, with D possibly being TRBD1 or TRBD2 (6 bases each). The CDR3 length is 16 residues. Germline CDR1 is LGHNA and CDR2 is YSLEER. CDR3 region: CASSRVGGVGQETQYF. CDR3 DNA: TGCGCCAGCAGCCGAGTCGGAGGGGTGGGACAAGAAACCCAGTACTTC.

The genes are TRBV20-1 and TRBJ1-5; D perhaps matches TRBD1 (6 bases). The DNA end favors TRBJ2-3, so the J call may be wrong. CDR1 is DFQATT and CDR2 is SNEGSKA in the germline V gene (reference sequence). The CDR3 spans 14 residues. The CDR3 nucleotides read TGCAGTGTTCAAATACCCGGGGACAATCAGACCCAGTATTTT. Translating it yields CSVQIPGDNQTQYF.

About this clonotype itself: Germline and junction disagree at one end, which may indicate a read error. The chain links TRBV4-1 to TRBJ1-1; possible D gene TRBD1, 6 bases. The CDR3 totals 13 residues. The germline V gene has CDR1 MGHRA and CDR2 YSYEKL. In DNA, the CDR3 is TGCGCTAGCAGCCGTGGGGGGCAAACTGAAGCTTTCTTT. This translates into CASSRGGQTEAFF.

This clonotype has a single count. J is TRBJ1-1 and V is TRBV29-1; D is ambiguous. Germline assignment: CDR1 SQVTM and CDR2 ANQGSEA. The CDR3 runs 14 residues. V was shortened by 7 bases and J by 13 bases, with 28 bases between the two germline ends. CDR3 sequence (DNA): TGCAGCGCAACCACGTGCGGGCCTAATAGCGGAGTTTTCTTT. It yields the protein CSATTCGPNSGVFF.

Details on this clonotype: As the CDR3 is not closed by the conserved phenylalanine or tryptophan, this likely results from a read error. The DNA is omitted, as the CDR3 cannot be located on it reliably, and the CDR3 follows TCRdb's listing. CDR3 region: CASSLIGNNEQLL. The chain uses TRBV12-3 or TRBV12-4 and TRBJ2-1. The CDR3 spans 13 amino acids, including both terminal residues.

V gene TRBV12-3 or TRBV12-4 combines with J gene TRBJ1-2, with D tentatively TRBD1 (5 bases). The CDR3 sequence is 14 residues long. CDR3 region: CASGQWGTYYGYTF. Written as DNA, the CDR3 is TGTGCTAGCGGCCAGTGGGGCACATACTATGGCTACACCTTC.

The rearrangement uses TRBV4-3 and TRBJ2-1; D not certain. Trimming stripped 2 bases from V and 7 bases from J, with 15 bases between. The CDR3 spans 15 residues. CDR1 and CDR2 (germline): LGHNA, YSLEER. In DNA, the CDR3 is TGCGCCAGCAGCCAATATTTAGAGGCTGGGAATGAGCAGTTCTTC. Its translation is CASSQYLEAGNEQFF.

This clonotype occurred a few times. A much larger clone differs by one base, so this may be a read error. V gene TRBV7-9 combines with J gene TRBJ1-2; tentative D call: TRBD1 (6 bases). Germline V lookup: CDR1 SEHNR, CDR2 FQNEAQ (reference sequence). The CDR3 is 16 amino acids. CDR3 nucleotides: TGTGCCAGCAGCCCCACGCTGGGGGGCCTCAACTATGGCTACATCTTC. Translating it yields CASSPTLGGLNYGYIF.

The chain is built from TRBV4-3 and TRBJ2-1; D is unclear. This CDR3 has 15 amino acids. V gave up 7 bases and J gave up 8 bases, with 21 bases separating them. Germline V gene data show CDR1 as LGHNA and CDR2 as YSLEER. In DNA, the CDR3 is TGCGCCAGCAACCAGGTTGCTATCCTTGGGGATGAGCAGTTCTTC. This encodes CASNQVAILGDEQFF.